This paragraph covers one T cell receptor (beta chain) sequence. Memory CD4+ T cells were sorted as CD4+CD45RO+CD25- cells. After constant-region reverse-primer amplification, full-length variable regions underwent semi-nested PCR with Nested Universal Primer A. TCRdb processed the 5' RACE reads anew with MiXCR; each CDR3 protein has one entry. This sample yields about 64,000 distinct CDR3 sequences, of which 22% are seen a single time; about 2.7% belongs to the top ten. This clonotype originated in a female donor with breast cancer. Sequencing was performed on memory CD4+ T cells sorted from a lymph node. The subset: memory CD4+ T cells, CD4+CD45RO+CD25-.

CDR3 region: CASSEQGGAYEQYF. Here the CDR3 DNA reads TGCGCCAGCAGCGAGCAGGGGGGGGCCTACGAGCAGTACTTC. The V call is TRBV5-1, the J call TRBJ2-7; possibly TRBD1 or TRBD2 for D (7 bases each). The germline gives CDR1 SGHRS, CDR2 YFSETQ. The ends were cut back, 4 bases at V and 2 bases at J, with 13 bases in the middle. This CDR3 has 14 amino acids.